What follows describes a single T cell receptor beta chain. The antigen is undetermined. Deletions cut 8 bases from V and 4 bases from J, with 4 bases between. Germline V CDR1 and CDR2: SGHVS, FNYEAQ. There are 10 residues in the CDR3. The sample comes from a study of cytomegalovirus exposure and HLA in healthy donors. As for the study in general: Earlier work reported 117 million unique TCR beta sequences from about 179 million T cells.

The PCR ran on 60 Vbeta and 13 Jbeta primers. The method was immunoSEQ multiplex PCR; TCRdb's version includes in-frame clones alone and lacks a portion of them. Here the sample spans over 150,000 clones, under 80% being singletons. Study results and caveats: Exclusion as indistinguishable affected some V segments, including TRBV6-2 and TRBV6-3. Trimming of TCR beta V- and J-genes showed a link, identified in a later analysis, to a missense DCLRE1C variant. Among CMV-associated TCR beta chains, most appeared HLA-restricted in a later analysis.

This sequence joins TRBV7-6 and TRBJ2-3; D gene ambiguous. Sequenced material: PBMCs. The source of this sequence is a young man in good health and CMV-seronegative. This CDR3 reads CASVSDTQYF. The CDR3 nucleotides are TGTGCCAGCGTCTCAGATACGCAGTATTTT.